One T cell receptor beta chain is described in this entry. The target antigen is unknown. Sampling of blood occurred at baseline, cycle 4 day 1, and cycle 7 day 1. Between the trimmed V and J ends, which lost 0 bases and 7 bases, there was a span of 10 bases. The CDR3 covers 14 residues. Germline CDR1 is MNHNY and CDR2 is SVGAGI (reference sequence). This entry comes from a study of OX40 agonist ivuxolimab in advanced cancers. Study-level information: People who had prior anti-PD-1, anti-PD-L1 or anti-CTLA-4 therapy could take part, and roughly 44% had some.

Findings and caveats of the study: Expanded peripheral T cell antigen specificity was not determined.

TCRdb keeps only in-frame clones here, not all; method: immunoSEQ multiplex PCR. The sample holds about 89,000 clones, 88% seen once. Sequenced here: CD4+ or CD8+ T cells sorted from blood, sampled in a trial of the OX40 agonist ivuxolimab. This sequence joins TRBV6-6 and TRBJ2-1, with D perhaps given as TRBD1 or TRBD2 (5 bases each). This sequence originates from an adult with an advanced solid tumor such as melanoma, head and neck, liver or kidney cancer. CDR3 DNA: TGTGCCAGCAGTTACTCGCAGGGCGGGAATGAGCAGTTCTTC. Its protein product is CASSYSQGGNEQFF.